A selection of T cell receptor beta chains follows, all from one sample in a study of cytomegalovirus exposure and HLA in healthy donors. Some clones are missing from TCRdb's copy, which holds only in-frame ones; the method was immunoSEQ multiplex PCR. Recorded for this sample: under 200,000 clones. The sample consisted of PBMCs. All receptors derive from a woman between 18 and 29 years old in good health and CMV-seropositive. CDR3s include the opening cysteine and the closing phenylalanine or tryptophan. D genes are given only for firm matches.

V: TRBV6-5; D: .; J: TRBJ1-2; CDR3: CASSYSRTAHGYTF; DNA: TGTGCCAGCAGTTACTCTAGGACAGCACATGGCTACACCTTC
V: TRBV2; D: .; J: TRBJ2-7; CDR3: CASSLNRVVSYEQYF; DNA: TGTGCCAGCAGTCTAAACAGGGTGGTCTCCTACGAGCAGTACTTC
V: TRBV27; D: TRBD1; J: TRBJ1-4; CDR3: CASSPTGGDATNEKLFF; DNA: TGTGCCAGCAGTCCGACAGGGGGAGATGCAACTAATGAAAAACTGTTTTTT
V: TRBV7-8; D: TRBD1; J: TRBJ2-5; CDR3: CASSLGTGGREQYF; DNA: TGTGCCAGCAGCTTAGGGACAGGGGGCCGGGAGCAGTACTTC
V: TRBV7-8; D: .; J: TRBJ1-5; CDR3: CASSLEGASNQPQHF; DNA: TGTGCCAGCAGCTTAGAAGGGGCCAGCAATCAGCCCCAGCATTTT
V: TRBV19; D: TRBD2; J: TRBJ2-1; CDR3: CASSMGGGAYNEQFF; DNA: TGTGCCAGTAGTATGGGCGGGGGGGCGTACAATGAGCAGTTCTTC
V: TRBV7-2; D: .; J: TRBJ1-6; CDR3: CASSSGLSSPLHF; DNA: TGTGCCAGCAGCTCAGGTTTGAGTTCACCCCTCCACTTT
V: TRBV10-3; D: .; J: TRBJ1-4; CDR3: CAIRNSGREKLFF; DNA: TGTGCCATCAGGAACTCAGGTCGTGAAAAACTGTTTTTT
V: TRBV4-1; D: TRBD2; J: TRBJ2-1; CDR3: CASSQIAGGDYNEQFF; DNA: TGCGCCAGCAGCCAAATTGCGGGGGGGGATTACAATGAGCAGTTCTTC
V: TRBV2; D: .; J: TRBJ2-3; CDR3: CASNLAADTQYF; DNA: TGTGCCAGCAACCTGGCCGCAGATACGCAGTATTTT
V: TRBV9; D: TRBD2; J: TRBJ2-5; CDR3: CASSVSGSTQETQYF; DNA: TGTGCCAGCAGCGTAAGCGGGAGCACCCAAGAGACCCAGTACTTC
V: TRBV30; D: TRBD1; J: TRBJ2-7; CDR3: CASPGQGGSEQYF; DNA: TGTGCCTCTCCTGGACAGGGGGGGAGCGAGCAGTACTTC
V: TRBV7-9; D: TRBD1; J: TRBJ2-7; CDR3: CASSLSTGWYEQYF; DNA: TGTGCCAGCAGCTTATCGACAGGGTGGTACGAGCAGTACTTC
V: TRBV19; D: .; J: TRBJ1-1; CDR3: CASIGVRGRTEAFF; DNA: TGTGCCAGTATTGGCGTCAGGGGACGCACTGAAGCTTTCTTT
V: TRBV5-1; D: TRBD1; J: TRBJ2-2; CDR3: CASRSTGDTGELFF; DNA: TGCGCCAGCAGATCCACAGGGGACACCGGGGAGCTGTTTTTT
V: TRBV20-1; D: .; J: TRBJ2-7; CDR3: CSAGPGDEQYF; DNA: TGCAGTGCTGGCCCGGGGGACGAGCAGTACTTC
V: TRBV6-1; D: .; J: TRBJ2-1; CDR3: CASSEPGLDNEQFF; DNA: TGTGCCAGCAGTGAGCCAGGCCTGGACAATGAGCAGTTCTTC
V: TRBV10-1; D: TRBD2; J: TRBJ2-4; CDR3: CATSLAGAKNIQYF; DNA: TGCGCCACCTCACTAGCGGGAGCCAAAAACATTCAGTACTTC
V: TRBV27; D: TRBD2; J: TRBJ2-5; CDR3: CASSSLRGDESRETQYF; DNA: TGTGCCAGCAGTTCCTTGCGGGGGGATGAATCTAGAGAGACCCAGTACTTC
V: TRBV5-1; D: .; J: TRBJ2-2; CDR3: CASSRRATGELFF; DNA: TGCGCCAGCAGCCGGAGGGCGACGGGGGAGCTGTTTTTT
V: TRBV5-1; D: TRBD2; J: TRBJ2-7; CDR3: CASSAGTSGRATYEQYF; DNA: TGCGCCAGCAGCGCCGGGACTAGCGGGAGGGCCACCTACGAGCAGTACTTC
V: TRBV5-1; D: TRBD2; J: TRBJ2-5; CDR3: CASSLLAGDQETQYF; DNA: TGCGCCAGCAGCTTATTAGCGGGGGACCAAGAGACCCAGTACTTC
V: TRBV7-8; D: TRBD1; J: TRBJ1-1; CDR3: CASSKHNGTGPEAFF; DNA: TGTGCCAGCAGCAAACATAATGGGACAGGGCCCGAAGCTTTCTTT
V: TRBV6-6; D: .; J: TRBJ1-5; CDR3: CASNKGGGGQPQHF; DNA: TGTGCCAGCAACAAAGGGGGGGGCGGTCAGCCCCAGCATTTT
V: TRBV13; D: TRBD2; J: TRBJ2-3; CDR3: CASSLVAGGPDTQYF; DNA: TGTGCCAGCAGCTTAGTGGCGGGAGGGCCTGATACGCAGTATTTT
V: TRBV7-9; D: .; J: TRBJ2-1; CDR3: CASSPGGGPYNEQFF; DNA: TGTGCCAGCAGCCCTGGGGGGGGGCCTTACAATGAGCAGTTCTTC
V: TRBV2; D: .; J: TRBJ2-7; CDR3: CASSDLWGPTYEQYF; DNA: TGTGCCAGCAGTGACCTTTGGGGGCCCACCTACGAGCAGTACTTC
V: TRBV7-2; D: .; J: TRBJ1-6; CDR3: CASSLTGGLNSPLHF; DNA: TGTGCCAGCAGCTTGACGGGGGGTCTTAATTCACCCCTCCACTTT
V: TRBV30; D: .; J: TRBJ2-7; CDR3: CAWKGLHYEQYF; DNA: TGTGCCTGGAAGGGACTTCACTACGAGCAGTACTTC
V: TRBV18; D: TRBD2; J: TRBJ2-2; CDR3: CASSPSGRGTGELFF; DNA: TGTGCCAGCTCCCCTAGCGGGAGAGGCACCGGGGAGCTGTTTTTT
V: TRBV25-1; D: TRBD2; J: TRBJ2-2; CDR3: CASRGGTSSTGELFF; DNA: TGTGCCAGCAGAGGAGGGACTAGCAGCACCGGGGAGCTGTTTTTT
V: TRBV29-1; D: .; J: TRBJ1-1; CDR3: CSVEPQNTEAFF; DNA: TGCAGCGTTGAACCCCAGAACACTGAAGCTTTCTTT
V: TRBV27; D: .; J: TRBJ1-2; CDR3: CASSPLKGVRQQMYYTF; DNA: TGTGCCAGCAGCCCTCTAAAAGGCGTGAGACAGCAGATGTACTACACCTTC
V: TRBV5-4; D: .; J: TRBJ2-7; CDR3: CASNPPGSLEQYF; DNA: TGTGCCAGCAACCCCCCCGGGAGCCTTGAGCAGTACTTC
V: TRBV5-1; D: .; J: TRBJ1-1; CDR3: CASSPTSGLGNTEAFF; DNA: TGCGCCAGCAGCCCCACTTCAGGGTTAGGGAACACTGAAGCTTTCTTT
V: TRBV6-5; D: .; J: TRBJ1-5; CDR3: CASSPDRNQPQHF; DNA: TGTGCCAGCAGTCCAGACAGAAATCAGCCCCAGCATTTT
V: TRBV27; D: TRBD1; J: TRBJ2-7; CDR3: CASSFGTGVYEQYF; DNA: TGTGCCAGCAGTTTCGGGACAGGGGTCTACGAGCAGTACTTC
V: TRBV15; D: .; J: TRBJ2-3; CDR3: CATSRGTDTQYF; DNA: TGTGCCACCTCCCGGGGTACAGATACGCAGTATTTT
V: TRBV18; D: TRBD1; J: TRBJ1-2; CDR3: CASSPSGTGYGYTF; DNA: TGTGCCAGCTCACCGTCCGGGACAGGTTATGGCTACACCTTC
V: TRBV7-8; D: TRBD2; J: TRBJ2-2; CDR3: CASSLGTSTGELFF; DNA: TGTGCCAGCAGCTTGGGGACTAGCACCGGGGAGCTGTTTTTT
V: TRBV4-2; D: .; J: TRBJ1-1; CDR3: CASSQDWGDTEAFF; DNA: TGTGCCAGCAGCCAAGATTGGGGGGACACTGAAGCTTTCTTT
V: TRBV4-3; D: .; J: TRBJ1-1; CDR3: CASSQDQAPDTEAFF; DNA: TGCGCCAGCAGCCAAGATCAGGCCCCGGACACTGAAGCTTTCTTT
V: TRBV18; D: .; J: TRBJ1-1; CDR3: CASSPDRANTEAFF; DNA: TGTGCCAGCTCACCCGACAGAGCAAACACTGAAGCTTTCTTT
V: TRBV5-4; D: .; J: TRBJ1-1; CDR3: CASSGQGRASTEAFF; DNA: TGTGCCAGCAGCGGCCAGGGGAGGGCGAGCACTGAAGCTTTCTTT
V: TRBV5-4; D: TRBD2; J: TRBJ2-3; CDR3: CASSLVRGGSNPDTQYF; DNA: TGTGCCAGCAGCTTGGTGCGGGGCGGGAGCAACCCAGATACGCAGTATTTT
V: TRBV6-6; D: TRBD1; J: TRBJ1-6; CDR3: CASKYDRGIGNSPLHF; DNA: TGTGCCAGCAAATATGACAGGGGTATAGGTAATTCACCCCTCCACTTT
V: TRBV6-6; D: .; J: TRBJ1-1; CDR3: CASSSLVAFF; DNA: TGTGCCAGCAGTTCCCTTGTGGCTTTCTTT
V: TRBV7-9; D: .; J: TRBJ1-2; CDR3: CASSISGYGYTF; DNA: TGTGCCAGCAGCATCTCAGGTTATGGCTACACCTTC
V: TRBV19; D: .; J: TRBJ1-1; CDR3: CASSILDHTEAFF; DNA: TGTGCCAGTAGTATCCTAGATCACACTGAAGCTTTCTTT
V: TRBV4-1; D: .; J: TRBJ2-1; CDR3: CASSRTPYNEQFF; DNA: TGCGCCAGCAGCCGAACTCCCTACAATGAGCAGTTCTTC
V: TRBV2; D: TRBD2; J: TRBJ2-5; CDR3: CASSRQREGIETQYF; DNA: TGTGCCAGCAGTCGACAGCGGGAGGGAATAGAGACCCAGTACTTC
V: TRBV5-4; D: .; J: TRBJ1-4; CDR3: CASSLGGATNEKLFF; DNA: TGTGCCAGCAGCTTGGGTGGGGCCACGAATGAAAAACTGTTTTTT
V: TRBV7-9; D: TRBD1; J: TRBJ1-2; CDR3: CASSSQGTDGYTF; DNA: TGTGCCAGCAGCTCACAAGGGACAGACGGCTACACCTTC
V: TRBV21-1; D: .; J: TRBJ2-7; CDR3: CASPTKDRGAYEQYF; DNA: TGTGCCAGCCCGACGAAGGACAGGGGCGCCTACGAGCAGTACTTC
V: TRBV30; D: .; J: TRBJ2-4; CDR3: CAWAPRIAKNIQYF; DNA: TGTGCCTGGGCACCGAGGATAGCCAAAAACATTCAGTACTTC
V: TRBV7-9; D: TRBD1; J: TRBJ2-7; CDR3: CASSRRDSYEQYF; DNA: TGTGCCAGCAGCCGAAGGGACAGCTACGAGCAGTACTTC
V: TRBV4-1; D: .; J: TRBJ2-1; CDR3: CASSQDLSGAYNEQFF; DNA: TGCGCCAGCAGCCAAGATTTGAGCGGTGCTTACAATGAGCAGTTCTTC
V: TRBV7-9; D: .; J: TRBJ2-2; CDR3: CASSDGSLGTGELFF; DNA: TGTGCCAGCAGCGACGGGAGCCTCGGAACCGGGGAGCTGTTTTTT